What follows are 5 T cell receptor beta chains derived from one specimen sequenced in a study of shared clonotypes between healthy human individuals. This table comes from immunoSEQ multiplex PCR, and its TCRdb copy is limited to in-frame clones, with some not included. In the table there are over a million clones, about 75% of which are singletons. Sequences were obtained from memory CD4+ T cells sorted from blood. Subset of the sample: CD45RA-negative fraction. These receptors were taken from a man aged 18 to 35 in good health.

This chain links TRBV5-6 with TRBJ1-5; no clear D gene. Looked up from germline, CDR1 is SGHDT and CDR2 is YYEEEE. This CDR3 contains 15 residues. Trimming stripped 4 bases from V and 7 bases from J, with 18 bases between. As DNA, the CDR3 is TGTGCCAGCAGCCCGAACGAGGGTTTGGGGCAGCCCCAGCATTTT. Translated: CASSPNEGLGQPQHF.

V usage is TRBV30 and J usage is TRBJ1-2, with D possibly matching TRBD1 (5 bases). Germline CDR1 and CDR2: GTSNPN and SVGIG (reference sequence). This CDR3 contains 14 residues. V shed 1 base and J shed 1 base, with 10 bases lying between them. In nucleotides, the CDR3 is TGTGCCTGGAGTGGGGCGGGACGTAACTATGGCTACACCTTC. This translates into CAWSGAGRNYGYTF.

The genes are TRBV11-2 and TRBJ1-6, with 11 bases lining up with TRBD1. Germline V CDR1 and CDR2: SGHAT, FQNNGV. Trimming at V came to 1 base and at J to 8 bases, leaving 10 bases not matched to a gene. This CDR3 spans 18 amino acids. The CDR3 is CASSLVYGTGGRYSPLHF. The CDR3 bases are TGTGCCAGCAGCTTAGTATACGGGACAGGGGGGAGGTATTCACCCCTCCACTTT.

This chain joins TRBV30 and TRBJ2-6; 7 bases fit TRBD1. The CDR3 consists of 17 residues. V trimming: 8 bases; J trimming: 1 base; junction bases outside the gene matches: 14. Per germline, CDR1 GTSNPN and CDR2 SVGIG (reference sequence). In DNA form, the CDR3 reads TGTGCCACCTCTCCGGGACAGCAGACGTCTGGGGCCAACGTCCTGACTTTC. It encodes CATSPGQQTSGANVLTF.

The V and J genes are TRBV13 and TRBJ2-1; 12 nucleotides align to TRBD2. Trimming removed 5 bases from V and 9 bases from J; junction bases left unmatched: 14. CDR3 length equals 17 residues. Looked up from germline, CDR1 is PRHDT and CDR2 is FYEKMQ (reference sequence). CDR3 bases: TGTGCCAGCAGCCAGGACCTTCTAGCGGGGGGGCAGAGTGAGCAGTTCTTC. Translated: CASSQDLLAGGQSEQFF.